The clone carrying this TCR beta chain was detected a few times. Its specificity is not known. The CDR3 runs 13 residues. Germline V gives CDR1 MNHEY, CDR2 SVGEGT. J lost 3 bases, V lost 6 bases, and 3 bases had no gene match. This sample is part of a study of T cell repertoires in cytomegalovirus infection. Broader study findings: People with CMV and the relevant HLA were identified by cumulative public TCR beta family frequency.

Via MiXCR, TCRdb re-called the reads, giving one row per CDR3 protein. Seen here are under 300,000 distinct CDR3 sequences, 22% observed once, and the top ten hold 15% to 20%. This TCR was recovered from a human donor in good health (CMV status not recorded). Some clones in this sample may be carry-over from other donors' samples. V and J are TRBV6-2 or TRBV6-3 and TRBJ2-7, with 9 nucleotides matching TRBD1. Source: cultured PBMCs, taken from culture after CMV antigen stimulation. The CDR3 DNA sequence: TGTGCCAGCAGCGGGACAGGGAACTACGAGCAGTACTTC. It encodes CASSGTGNYEQYF.